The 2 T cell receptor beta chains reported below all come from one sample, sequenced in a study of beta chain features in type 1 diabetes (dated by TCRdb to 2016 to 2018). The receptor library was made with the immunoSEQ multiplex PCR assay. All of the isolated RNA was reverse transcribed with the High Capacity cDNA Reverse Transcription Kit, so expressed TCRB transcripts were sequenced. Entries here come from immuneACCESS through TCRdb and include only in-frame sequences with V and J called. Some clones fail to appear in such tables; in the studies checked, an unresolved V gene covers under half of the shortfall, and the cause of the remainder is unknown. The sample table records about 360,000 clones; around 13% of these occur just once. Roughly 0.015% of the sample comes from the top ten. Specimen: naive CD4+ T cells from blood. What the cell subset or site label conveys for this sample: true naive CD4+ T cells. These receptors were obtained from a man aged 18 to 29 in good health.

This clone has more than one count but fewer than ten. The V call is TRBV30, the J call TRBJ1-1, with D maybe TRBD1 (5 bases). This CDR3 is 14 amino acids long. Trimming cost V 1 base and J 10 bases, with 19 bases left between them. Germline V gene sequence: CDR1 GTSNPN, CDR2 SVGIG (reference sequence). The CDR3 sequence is CAWSEGRRGRVAFF. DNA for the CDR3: TGTGCCTGGAGTGAGGGGCGGAGGGGAAGAGTAGCTTTCTTT.

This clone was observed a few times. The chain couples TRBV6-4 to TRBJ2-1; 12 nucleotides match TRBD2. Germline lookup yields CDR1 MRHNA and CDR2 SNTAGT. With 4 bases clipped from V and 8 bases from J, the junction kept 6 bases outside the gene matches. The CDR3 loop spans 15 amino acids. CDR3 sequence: CASSAGTSGLDEQFF. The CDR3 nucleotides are TGTGCCAGCAGTGCCGGGACTAGCGGGTTGGATGAGCAGTTCTTC.